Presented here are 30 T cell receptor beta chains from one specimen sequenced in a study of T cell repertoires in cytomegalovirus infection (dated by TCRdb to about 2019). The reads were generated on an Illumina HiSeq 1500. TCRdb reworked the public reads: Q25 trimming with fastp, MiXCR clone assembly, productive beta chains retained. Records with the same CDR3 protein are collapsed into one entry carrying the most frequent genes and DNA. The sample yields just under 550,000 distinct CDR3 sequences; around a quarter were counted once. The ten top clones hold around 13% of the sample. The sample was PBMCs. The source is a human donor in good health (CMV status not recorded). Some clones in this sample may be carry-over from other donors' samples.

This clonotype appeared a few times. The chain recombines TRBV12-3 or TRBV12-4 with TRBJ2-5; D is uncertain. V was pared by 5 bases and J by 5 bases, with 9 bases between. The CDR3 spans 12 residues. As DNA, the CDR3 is TGTGCCAGCAGTCTTCCCGGGGAGACCCAGTACTTC. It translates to CASSLPGETQYF.

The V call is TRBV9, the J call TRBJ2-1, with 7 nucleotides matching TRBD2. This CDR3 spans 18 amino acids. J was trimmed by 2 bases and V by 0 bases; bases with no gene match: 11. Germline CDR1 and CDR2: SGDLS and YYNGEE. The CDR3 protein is CASSVAGSGISTYNEQFF. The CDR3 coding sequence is TGTGCCAGCAGCGTAGCCGGGAGCGGGATTAGTACCTACAATGAGCAGTTCTTC.

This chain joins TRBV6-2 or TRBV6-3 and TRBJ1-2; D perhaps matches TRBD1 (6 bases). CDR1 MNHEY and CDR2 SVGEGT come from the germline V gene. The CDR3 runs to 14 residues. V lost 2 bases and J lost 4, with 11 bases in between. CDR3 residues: CASSYPGQSYGYTF. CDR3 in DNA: TGTGCCAGCAGTTACCCAGGACAGAGCTATGGCTACACCTTC.

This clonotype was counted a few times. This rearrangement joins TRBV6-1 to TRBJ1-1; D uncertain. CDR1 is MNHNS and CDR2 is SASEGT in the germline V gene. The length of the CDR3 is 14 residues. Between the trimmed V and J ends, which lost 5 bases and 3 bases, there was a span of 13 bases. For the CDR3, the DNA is TGTGCCAGCAGTACCACGGTTTGGGACACTGAAGCTTTCTTT. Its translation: CASSTTVWDTEAFF.

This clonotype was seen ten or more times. The CDR3 DNA sequence: TGTGCCAGCAGCGCCAGCCAGGGGGCGAAAAAACTGTTTTTT. Residues: CASSASQGAKKLFF. The chain uses TRBV7-8 and TRBJ1-4; 8 nucleotides agree with TRBD1. This CDR3 has 14 residues. Germline CDR1 is SGHVS and CDR2 is FQNEAQ. V shed 5 bases and J 9 bases; nucleotides not matched to a gene: 8.

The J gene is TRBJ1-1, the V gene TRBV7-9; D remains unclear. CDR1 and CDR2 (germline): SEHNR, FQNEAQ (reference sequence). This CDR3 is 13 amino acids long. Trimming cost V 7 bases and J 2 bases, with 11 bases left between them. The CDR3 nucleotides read TGTGCCAGCAAGTTTGCGGTAAACACTGAAGCTTTCTTT. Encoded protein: CASKFAVNTEAFF.

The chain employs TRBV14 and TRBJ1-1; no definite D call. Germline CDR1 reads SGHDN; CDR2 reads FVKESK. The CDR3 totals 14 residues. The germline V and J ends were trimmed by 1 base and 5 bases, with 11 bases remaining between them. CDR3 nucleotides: TGTGCCAGCAGCCAAGTAAGAACGAGAACTGAAGCTTTCTTT. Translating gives CASSQVRTRTEAFF.

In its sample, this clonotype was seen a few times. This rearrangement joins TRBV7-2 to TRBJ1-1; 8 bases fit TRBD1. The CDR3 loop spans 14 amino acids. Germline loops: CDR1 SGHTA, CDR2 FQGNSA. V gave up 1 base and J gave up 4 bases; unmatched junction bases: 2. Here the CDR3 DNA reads TGTGCCAGCAGCTTAGACAGGGGGGTCACTGAAGCTTTCTTT. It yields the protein CASSLDRGVTEAFF.

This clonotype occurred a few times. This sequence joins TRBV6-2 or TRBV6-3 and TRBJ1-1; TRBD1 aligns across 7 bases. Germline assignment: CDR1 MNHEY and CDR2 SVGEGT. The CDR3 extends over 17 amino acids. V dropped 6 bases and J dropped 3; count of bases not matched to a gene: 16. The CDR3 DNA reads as TGTGCCAGCAGGTCTCATCTTCAGGGGGTAAGGTACACTGAAGCTTTCTTT. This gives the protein CASRSHLQGVRYTEAFF.

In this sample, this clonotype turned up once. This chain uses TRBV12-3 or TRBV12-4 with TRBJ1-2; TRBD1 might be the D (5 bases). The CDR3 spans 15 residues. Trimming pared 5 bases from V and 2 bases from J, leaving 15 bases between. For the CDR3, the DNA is TGTGCCAGCAGTCTCGCAGGGCTCTCGAACTATGGCTACACCTTC. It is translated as CASSLAGLSNYGYTF.

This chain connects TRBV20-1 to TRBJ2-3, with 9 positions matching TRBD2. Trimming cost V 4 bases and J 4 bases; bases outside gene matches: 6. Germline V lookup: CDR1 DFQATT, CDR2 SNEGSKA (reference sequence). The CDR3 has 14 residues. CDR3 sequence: CSAKGGRASDTQYF. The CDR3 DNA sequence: TGCAGTGCTAAGGGCGGGAGGGCCTCAGATACGCAGTATTTT.

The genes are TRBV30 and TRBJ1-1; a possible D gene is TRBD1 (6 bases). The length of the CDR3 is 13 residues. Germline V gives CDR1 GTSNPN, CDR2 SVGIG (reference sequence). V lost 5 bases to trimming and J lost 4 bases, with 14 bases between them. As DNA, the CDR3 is TGTGCCTGGGCTCGGGGGGCCGCCACTGAAGCTTTCTTT. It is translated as CAWARGAATEAFF.

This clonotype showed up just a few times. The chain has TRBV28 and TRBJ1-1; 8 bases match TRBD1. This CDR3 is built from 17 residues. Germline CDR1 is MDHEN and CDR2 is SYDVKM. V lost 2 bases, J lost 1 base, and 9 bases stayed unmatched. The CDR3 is CASSLDTPGQGNTEAFF. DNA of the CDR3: TGTGCCAGCAGTTTAGACACCCCAGGACAGGGGAACACTGAAGCTTTCTTT.

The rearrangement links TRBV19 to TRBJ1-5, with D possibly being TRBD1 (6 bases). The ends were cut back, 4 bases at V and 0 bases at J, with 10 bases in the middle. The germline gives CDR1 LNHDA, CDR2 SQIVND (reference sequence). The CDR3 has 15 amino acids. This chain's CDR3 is CASSNTGHSNQPQHF. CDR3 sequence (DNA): TGTGCCAGTAGTAATACAGGGCATAGCAATCAGCCCCAGCATTTT.

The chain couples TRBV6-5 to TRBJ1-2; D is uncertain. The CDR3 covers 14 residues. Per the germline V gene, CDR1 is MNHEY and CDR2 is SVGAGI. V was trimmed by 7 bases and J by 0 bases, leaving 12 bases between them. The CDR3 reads CASTPRGTNYGYTF. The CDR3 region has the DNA TGTGCCAGCACCCCGAGAGGGACTAACTATGGCTACACCTTC.

The CDR3 nucleotides are TGTGCCAGCAGTGATTCACGTCTCGCGGGACTAGCGGGAGGGAACACCGGGGAGCTGTTTTTT. It translates to CASSDSRLAGLAGGNTGELFF. This chain connects TRBV2 to TRBJ2-2; 15 bases match TRBD2. The length of the CDR3 is 21 residues. Germline trimming cut 3 bases from V and 1 base from J; bases unmatched to any gene: 12. Germline lookup yields CDR1 SNHLY and CDR2 FYNNEI.

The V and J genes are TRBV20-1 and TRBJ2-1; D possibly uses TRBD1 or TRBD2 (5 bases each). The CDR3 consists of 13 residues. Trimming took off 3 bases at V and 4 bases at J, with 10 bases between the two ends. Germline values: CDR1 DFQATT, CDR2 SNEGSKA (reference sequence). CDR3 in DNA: TGCAGTGCTAGTGGGACCGCTTACAATGAGCAGTTCTTC. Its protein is CSASGTAYNEQFF.

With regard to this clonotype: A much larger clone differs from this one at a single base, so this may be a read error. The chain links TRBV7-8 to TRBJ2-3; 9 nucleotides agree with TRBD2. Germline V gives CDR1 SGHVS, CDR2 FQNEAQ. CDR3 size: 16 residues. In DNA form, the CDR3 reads TGTGCCATCAGCAGAGATAGCGGGGGTAGCACAGATACGCAGTATTTT. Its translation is CAISRDSGGSTDTQYF.

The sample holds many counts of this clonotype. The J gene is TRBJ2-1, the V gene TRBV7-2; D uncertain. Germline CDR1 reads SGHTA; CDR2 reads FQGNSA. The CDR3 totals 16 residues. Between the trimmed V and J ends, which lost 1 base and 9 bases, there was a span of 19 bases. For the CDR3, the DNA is TGTGCCAGCAGCTTAGTGGGTGGCGACCGGATTGGTGAGCAGTTCTTC. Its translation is CASSLVGGDRIGEQFF.

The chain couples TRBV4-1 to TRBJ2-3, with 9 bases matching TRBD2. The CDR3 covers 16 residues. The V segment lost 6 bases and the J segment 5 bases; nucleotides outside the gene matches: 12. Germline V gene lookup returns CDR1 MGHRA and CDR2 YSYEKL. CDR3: CASSPESGRYLDTQYF. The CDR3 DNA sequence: TGCGCCAGCAGTCCCGAAAGCGGGAGGTATTTAGATACGCAGTATTTT.

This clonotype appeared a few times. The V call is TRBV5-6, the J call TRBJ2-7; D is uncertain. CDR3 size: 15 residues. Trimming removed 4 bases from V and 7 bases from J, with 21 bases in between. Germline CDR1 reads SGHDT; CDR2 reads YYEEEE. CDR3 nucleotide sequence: TGTGCCAGCAGCCACGGACCCCAAATACTGGGGGAGCAGTACTTC. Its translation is CASSHGPQILGEQYF.

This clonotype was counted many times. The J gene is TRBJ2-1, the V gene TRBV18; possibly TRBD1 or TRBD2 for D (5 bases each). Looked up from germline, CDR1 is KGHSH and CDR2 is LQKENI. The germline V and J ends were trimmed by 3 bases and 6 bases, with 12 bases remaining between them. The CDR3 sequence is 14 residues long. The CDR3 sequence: CASSPGTRPNEQFF. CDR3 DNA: TGTGCCAGCTCACCTGGGACCAGACCCAATGAGCAGTTCTTC.

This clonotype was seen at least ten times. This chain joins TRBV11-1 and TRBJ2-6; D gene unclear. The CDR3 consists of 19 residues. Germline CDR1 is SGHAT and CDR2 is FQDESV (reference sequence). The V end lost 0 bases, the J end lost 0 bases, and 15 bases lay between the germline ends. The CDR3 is CASSLAGVLIVSGANVLTF. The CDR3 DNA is TGTGCCAGCAGCTTAGCTGGAGTCCTCATCGTCTCTGGGGCCAACGTCCTGACTTTC.

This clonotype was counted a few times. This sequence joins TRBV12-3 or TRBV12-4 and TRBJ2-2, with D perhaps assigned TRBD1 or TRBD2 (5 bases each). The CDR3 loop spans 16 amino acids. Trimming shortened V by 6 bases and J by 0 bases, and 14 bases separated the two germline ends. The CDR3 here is CASSYRDPPNTGELFF. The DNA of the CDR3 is TGTGCCAGCAGCTACCGGGACCCCCCGAACACCGGGGAGCTGTTTTTT.

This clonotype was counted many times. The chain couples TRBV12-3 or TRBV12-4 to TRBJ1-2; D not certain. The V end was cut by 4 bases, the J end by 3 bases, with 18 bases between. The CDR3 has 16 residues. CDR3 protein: CASSYPEGRLDYGYTF. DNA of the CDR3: TGTGCCAGCAGTTATCCCGAGGGCCGGCTGGACTATGGCTACACCTTC.

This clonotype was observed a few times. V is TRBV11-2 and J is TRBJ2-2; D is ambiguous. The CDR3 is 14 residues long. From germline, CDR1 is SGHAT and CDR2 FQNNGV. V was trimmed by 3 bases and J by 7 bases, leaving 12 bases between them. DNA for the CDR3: TGTGCCAGCAGCTTGGGTCATACCGGCGGGGAGCTGTTTTTT. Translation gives CASSLGHTGGELFF. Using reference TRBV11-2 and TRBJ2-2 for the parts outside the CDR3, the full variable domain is EAGVAQSPRYKIIEKRQSVAFWCNPISGHATLYWYQQILGQGPKLLIQFQNNGVVDDSQLPKDRFSAERLKGVDSTLKIQPAKLEDSAVYLCASSLGHTGGELFFGEGSRLTVL.

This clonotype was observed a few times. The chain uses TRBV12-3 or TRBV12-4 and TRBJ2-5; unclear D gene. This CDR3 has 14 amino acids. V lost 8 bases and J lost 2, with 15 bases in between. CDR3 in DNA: TGTGCCAGCGTACTACCACCCGAGCAAGAGACCCAGTACTTC. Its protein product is CASVLPPEQETQYF.

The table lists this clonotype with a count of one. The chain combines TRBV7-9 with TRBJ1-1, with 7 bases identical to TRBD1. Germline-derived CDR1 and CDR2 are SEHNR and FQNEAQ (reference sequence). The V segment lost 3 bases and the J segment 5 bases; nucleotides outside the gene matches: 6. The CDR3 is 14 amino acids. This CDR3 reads CASSLDRIGTEAFF. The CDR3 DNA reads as TGTGCCAGCAGCTTGGACAGGATCGGGACTGAAGCTTTCTTT.

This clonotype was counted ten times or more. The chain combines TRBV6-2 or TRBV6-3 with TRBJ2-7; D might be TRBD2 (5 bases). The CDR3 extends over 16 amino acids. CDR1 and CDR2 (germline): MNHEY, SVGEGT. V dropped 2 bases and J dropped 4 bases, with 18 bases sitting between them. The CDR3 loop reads CASSYDKGKLEYEQYF. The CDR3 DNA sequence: TGTGCCAGCAGTTACGACAAGGGAAAACTAGAATACGAGCAGTACTTC.

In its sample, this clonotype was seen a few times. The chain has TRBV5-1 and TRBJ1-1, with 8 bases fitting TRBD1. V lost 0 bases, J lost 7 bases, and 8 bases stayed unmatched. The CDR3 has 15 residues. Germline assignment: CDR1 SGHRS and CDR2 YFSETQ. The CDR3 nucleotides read TGCGCCAGCAGCTTGGAGACCGCAGGGGGCGGTGAAGCTTTCTTT. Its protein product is CASSLETAGGGEAFF.